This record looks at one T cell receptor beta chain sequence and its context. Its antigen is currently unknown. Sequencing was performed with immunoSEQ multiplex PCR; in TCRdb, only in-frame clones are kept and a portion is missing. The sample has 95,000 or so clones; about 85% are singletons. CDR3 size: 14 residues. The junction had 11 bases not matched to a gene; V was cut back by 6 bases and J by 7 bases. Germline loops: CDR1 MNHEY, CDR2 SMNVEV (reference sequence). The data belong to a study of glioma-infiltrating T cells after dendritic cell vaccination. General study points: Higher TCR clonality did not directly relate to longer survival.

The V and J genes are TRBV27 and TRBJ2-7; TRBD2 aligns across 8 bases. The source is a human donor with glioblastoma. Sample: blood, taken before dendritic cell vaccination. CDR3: CASSFGLAGGEQYF. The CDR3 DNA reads TGTGCCAGCAGCTTCGGACTAGCCGGGGGGGAGCAGTACTTC.